A single sample gave rise to the 28 T cell receptor beta chains below, sequenced in a study of T-cell reconstitution after alpha-beta-depleted transplantation in children. This sample's TCRbeta library carried unique molecular identifier barcodes. TCRdb reanalysed the PCR reads using MiXCR and keeps one entry per CDR3 protein. The sample shows approximately 400,000 distinct CDR3 sequences, about a tenth of them seen only once. This material consisted of PBMCs from the stem cell graft donor, taken from the stem cell graft. The receptor set was obtained from a human donor who donated a stem cell graft to a child with acute myeloid leukemia.

The V gene is TRBV20-1, the J gene TRBJ1-2, with 10 bases aligning to TRBD1. This CDR3 region has 14 residues. V trimming: 3 bases; J trimming: 8 bases; junction bases outside the gene matches: 9. Germline loops: CDR1 DFQATT, CDR2 SNEGSKA (reference sequence). The CDR3 DNA is TGCAGTGCTAGCCGGGGGGGGACAGGGGACGGCTACACCTTC. Translating it yields CSASRGGTGDGYTF.

The rearrangement links TRBV7-2 to TRBJ2-3, with no clear D. CDR3 length: 13 residues. Germline CDR1 SGHTA, CDR2 FQGNSA. V dropped 5 bases and J dropped 6 bases, with 12 bases sitting between them. The CDR3 bases are TGTGCCAGCAGCCGCTACCACGGGGATACGCAGTATTTT. Amino acids: CASSRYHGDTQYF.

V is TRBV11-2 and J is TRBJ2-3; 14 bases map to TRBD2. The CDR3 is 16 amino acids. The ends lost 5 bases at V and 5 bases at J; junction bases unmatched: 6. From germline, CDR1 is SGHAT and CDR2 FQNNGV. The CDR3, as DNA: TGTGCCAGCAGCAAGGGACTAGCGGGAGAAGGAGATACGCAGTATTTT. Its protein product is CASSKGLAGEGDTQYF.

This clonotype was seen more than once but under ten times. The gene calls are TRBV20-1 and TRBJ2-1, with 7 nucleotides matching TRBD2. The V gene end was trimmed by 3 bases and the J gene end by 4 bases; junction bases not matched to a gene: 6. Germline V gives CDR1 DFQATT, CDR2 SNEGSKA (reference sequence). The CDR3 is 14 residues long. The chain's CDR3 is CSARKASGYNEQFF. DNA for the CDR3: TGCAGTGCTAGGAAGGCTAGCGGATACAATGAGCAGTTCTTC.

The sample holds many counts of this clonotype. The chain combines TRBV5-6 with TRBJ2-2; D unresolved. Deletions cut 2 bases from V and 2 bases from J, with 10 bases between. The CDR3 totals 15 residues. CDR1 is SGHDT, CDR2 YYEEEE, per germline. CDR3 in amino acids: CASSFLGPNTGELFF. In nucleotides, the CDR3 is TGTGCCAGCAGCTTTCTGGGTCCTAACACCGGGGAGCTGTTTTTT.

This clonotype was detected a few times. V gene TRBV21-1 combines with J gene TRBJ2-2; the DNA was not used to check the table's D call, TRBD1. TRBV21-1 is given as a pseudogene. The CDR3 runs 14 residues. The CDR3 DNA is TGTGCCACCGGGGACAGCCCGAACACCGGGGAGCTGTTTTTT. This translates into CATGDSPNTGELFF.

At least ten counts were recorded for this clonotype. The J gene is TRBJ1-4, the V gene TRBV5-1, with D possibly TRBD1 on 5 matching bases. V lost 4 bases and J lost 5, with 9 bases in between. CDR1 is SGHRS and CDR2 is YFSETQ in the germline V gene. The CDR3 consists of 13 residues. The CDR3 reads CASSPTGNEKLFF. CDR3 coding DNA: TGCGCCAGCAGCCCAACAGGAAATGAAAAACTGTTTTTT.

The chain couples TRBV4-2 to TRBJ2-1; D perhaps matches TRBD1 (5 bases). Looked up from germline, CDR1 is LGHNA and CDR2 is YNFKEQ. Trimming pared 0 bases from V and 12 bases from J, leaving 12 bases between. This CDR3 spans 13 amino acids. DNA of the CDR3: TGTGCCAGCAGCCAAGACCAGGGCGGTTGGCAGTTCTTC. Protein product: CASSQDQGGWQFF.

In this sample, this clonotype turned up many times. The rearrangement links TRBV5-1 to TRBJ2-7; D is possibly TRBD1 or TRBD2 (5 bases each). Germline CDR1 SGHRS, CDR2 YFSETQ. CDR3 length equals 14 residues. Trimming shortened V by 5 bases and J by 2 bases, and 14 bases separated the two germline ends. This CDR3 is CASRLGTATYEQYF. The DNA for the CDR3 is TGCGCCAGCAGACTGGGGACGGCCACCTACGAGCAGTACTTC.

The chain joins TRBV18 to TRBJ1-5; possible D gene TRBD1, 5 bases. V was clipped by 6 bases and J by 0 bases, with 18 bases between them. CDR1 is KGHSH, CDR2 LQKENI, per germline. The CDR3 runs to 17 residues. CDR3 protein: CASSPLSRGGSNQPQHF. In nucleotides, the CDR3 is TGTGCCAGCTCGCCTTTAAGCCGGGGGGGTAGCAATCAGCCCCAGCATTTT.

In its sample, this clonotype was seen a few times. The rearrangement joins TRBV11-2 to TRBJ2-1, with 9 bases that match TRBD2. Germline CDR1 is SGHAT and CDR2 is FQNNGV. With V trimmed by 8 bases and J by 9 bases, 14 bases remained unmatched. The length of the CDR3 is 15 residues. Here the CDR3 DNA reads TGTGCCAGCGAGTTTGAGTGGGCGGGAGGGGGTGAGCAGTTCTTC. Translation gives CASEFEWAGGGEQFF. Combining the CDR3 with reference TRBV11-2 and TRBJ2-1 gives the whole variable domain EAGVAQSPRYKIIEKRQSVAFWCNPISGHATLYWYQQILGQGPKLLIQFQNNGVVDDSQLPKDRFSAERLKGVDSTLKIQPAKLEDSAVYLCASEFEWAGGGEQFFGPGTRLTVL.

The CDR3 DNA reads as TGTGCCAGCAGGAAAGACTTGGTGAACACCGGGGAGCTGTTTTTT. Amino acids: CASRKDLVNTGELFF. The chain recombines TRBV7-2 with TRBJ2-2, with D hard to call. This CDR3 is 15 amino acids long. Between the trimmed V and J ends, which lost 6 bases and 1 base, there was a span of 12 bases. Germline loops: CDR1 SGHTA, CDR2 FQGNSA.

This clonotype was observed a handful of times. The chain employs TRBV20-1 and TRBJ2-1; D not certain. The CDR3 length is 16 residues. Germline CDR1 is DFQATT and CDR2 is SNEGSKA (reference sequence). V lost 0 bases and J 5 bases, leaving 17 bases between the germline ends. In nucleotides, the CDR3 is TGCAGTGCTAGAGATAGGGTCGGTAGAGCTGACAATGAGCAGTTCTTC. Translating it yields CSARDRVGRADNEQFF.

The chain links TRBV5-1 to TRBJ2-7, with D unclear. Germline lookup yields CDR1 SGHRS and CDR2 YFSETQ. V lost 6 bases and J lost 3, with 16 bases in between. The CDR3 totals 14 residues. DNA of the CDR3: TGCGCCAGCAAGGGCCGACAAGAGGTCTACGAGCAGTACGTC. Its translation is CASKGRQEVYEQYV.

This chain links TRBV18 with TRBJ1-4, with D hard to call. The germline CDR1 and CDR2 sequences are KGHSH and LQKENI. V was cut by 4 bases and J by 7 bases, with 16 bases left in between. CDR3 length: 15 amino acids. The CDR3 spells CASSLIEGYGEKLFF. CDR3 bases: TGTGCCAGCTCACTCATAGAGGGCTATGGTGAAAAACTGTTTTTT.

This rearrangement joins TRBV30 to TRBJ1-2; D remains ambiguous. The CDR3 is 13 amino acids. The V and J ends lost 3 bases and 2 bases respectively, with 10 bases between them. In germline, CDR1 is GTSNPN, CDR2 SVGIG (reference sequence). In DNA, the CDR3 is TGTGCCTGGAGCCCCTTGGGGAACTATGGCTACACCTTC. The encoded protein is CAWSPLGNYGYTF.

The rearrangement uses TRBV6-5 and TRBJ1-5, with D possibly matching TRBD1 (5 bases). V dropped 8 bases and J dropped 2 bases, with 16 bases sitting between them. From germline, CDR1 is MNHEY and CDR2 SVGAGI. This CDR3 contains 15 residues. CDR3 sequence: CASAGLLGGNQPQHF. CDR3 nucleotide sequence: TGTGCCAGCGCTGGACTGCTGGGGGGCAATCAGCCCCAGCATTTT.

This chain joins TRBV20-1 and TRBJ1-5, with D perhaps TRBD1 (5 bases). Germline-derived CDR1 and CDR2 are DFQATT and SNEGSKA (reference sequence). This CDR3 has 17 residues. DNA of the CDR3: TGCTGCGCTAGAGATGGCGGGCAGGGCGAAAGTTGGCAGCCCCAGCATTTT. The encoded protein is CCARDGGQGESWQPQHF.

J is TRBJ2-7 and V is TRBV4-2; D is possibly TRBD1 (6 bases). The CDR3 is 17 amino acids. The germline gives CDR1 LGHNA, CDR2 YNFKEQ. The ends were cut back, 0 bases at V and 0 bases at J, with 15 bases in the middle. CDR3 coding DNA: TGTGCCAGCAGCCAAGATCTAGCTGGGGGCGGCTCCTACGAGCAGTACTTC. Its protein product is CASSQDLAGGGSYEQYF.

This clonotype was recorded a few times. The V gene is TRBV10-2, the J gene TRBJ2-2; no definite D call. Trimming pared 0 bases from V and 4 bases from J, leaving 3 bases between. Germline values: CDR1 WSHSY, CDR2 SAAADI. The CDR3 has 13 amino acids. CDR3 protein: CASSESVTGELFF. The CDR3 DNA reads as TGCGCCAGCAGTGAGTCGGTCACCGGGGAGCTGTTTTTT.

This clonotype has a handful of counts. The chain has TRBV7-8 and TRBJ2-7; a weak D match, TRBD2 (5 bases). Germline CDR1 reads SGHVS; CDR2 reads FQNEAQ. The CDR3 extends over 12 amino acids. Trimming took off 3 bases at V and 7 bases at J, with 10 bases between the two ends. The CDR3 region is CASSFSPGEQYV. The CDR3 DNA is TGTGCCAGCAGCTTTAGCCCGGGGGAGCAGTACGTC.

This clonotype has just a few counts. The rearrangement uses TRBV5-1 and TRBJ1-4, with D unresolved. Germline V gene sequence: CDR1 SGHRS, CDR2 YFSETQ. V was trimmed by 0 bases and J by 6 bases, leaving 12 bases between them. The CDR3 sequence is 15 residues long. The chain's CDR3 is CASSLDGRRDEKLFF. The CDR3 DNA reads TGCGCCAGCAGCTTGGACGGCAGAAGGGATGAAAAACTGTTTTTT.

The V and J genes are TRBV18 and TRBJ2-1; TRBD1 matches at 7 bases. Germline-derived CDR1 and CDR2 are KGHSH and LQKENI. The CDR3 is 16 residues long. V lost 0 bases and J lost 9; bases outside the gene matches: 11. Here the CDR3 reads CASSPPYSRGLSEQFF. The CDR3 DNA is TGTGCCAGCTCACCACCGTATTCCAGGGGGTTGAGTGAGCAGTTCTTC.

This clonotype was counted a few times. The rearrangement links TRBV6-1 to TRBJ1-4, with D hard to call. CDR1 and CDR2 (germline): MNHNS, SASEGT. The V and J ends lost 8 bases and 8 bases respectively, with 18 bases between them. The CDR3 loop spans 14 amino acids. CDR3 loop: CASGSGANGEKLFF. In nucleotides, the CDR3 is TGTGCCAGCGGATCCGGAGCCAACGGGGAAAAACTGTTTTTT.

This clonotype showed up just a few times. The rearrangement links TRBV12-3 or TRBV12-4 to TRBJ2-5; either TRBD1 or TRBD2 may supply D (6 bases each). This CDR3 spans 15 amino acids. Trimming left V 1 base short and J 5 bases short, with 14 bases between. DNA of the CDR3: TGTGCCAGCAGTTTAGGGCAGGGGAGGTGGGAGACCCAGTACTTC. This encodes CASSLGQGRWETQYF.

Note on this clonotype: Lacking the conserved final phenylalanine or tryptophan, this CDR3 likely reflects a read error. The CDR3 reads CDSSQEHGSEDREGETQYL. The CDR3 coding sequence is TGCGACAGCAGCCAAGAACATGGTTCTGAGGACAGGGAAGGGGAGACCCAGTACTTG. The chain has TRBV4-1 and TRBJ2-5; TRBD1 matches 8 bases. The CDR3 contains 19 residues. Germline values: CDR1 MGHRA, CDR2 YSYEKL.

This clonotype was recorded many times. The V gene is TRBV20-1, the J gene TRBJ2-5; 8 bases map to TRBD2. V dropped 4 bases and J dropped 2; count of bases not matched to a gene: 6. CDR1 is DFQATT and CDR2 is SNEGSKA in the germline V gene (reference sequence). The CDR3 is 14 residues long. This chain's CDR3 is CSAMDGRVQETQYF. In nucleotides, the CDR3 is TGCAGTGCTATGGACGGGAGGGTACAAGAGACCCAGTACTTC.

This clonotype was found a few times. CDR3: CASSPRGTSYEQYF. CDR3 nucleotide sequence: TGTGCCAGCAGCCCCCGCGGCACCTCCTACGAGCAGTACTTC. The J gene is TRBJ2-7, the V gene TRBV7-3; D call uncertain. Deletions cut 5 bases from V and 0 bases from J, with 11 bases between. The CDR3 runs 14 residues. The germline CDR1 and CDR2 sequences are SGHTA and FQGTGA.